These 18 T cell receptor beta chains were sequenced from one sample in a study of cytomegalovirus exposure and HLA in healthy donors. PCR primers comprised 60 Vbeta and 13 Jbeta primers. This table comes from immunoSEQ multiplex PCR, and its TCRdb copy is limited to in-frame clones, with some not included. The sample lists 180,000 or so clones, around four fifths occurring once. Specimen: PBMCs. The receptors shown here come from a woman younger than 45 in good health and CMV-seronegative.

The rearrangement links TRBV1 to TRBJ2-7; the table assigns TRBD2, which was not confirmed against the DNA. TRBV1 is given as a pseudogene. The CDR3 totals 16 residues. CDR3 coding DNA: TGCACCAGCAGCCAACTCGATCGGCGGGACTCCTACGAGCAGTACTTC. It encodes CTSSQLDRRDSYEQYF.

This chain links TRBV5-8 with TRBJ1-2, with 9 nucleotides matching TRBD1. The germline V gene encodes CDR1 SGHTS and CDR2 YDEGEE. The CDR3 is 15 residues long. V gave up 5 bases and J gave up 5 bases; unmatched junction bases: 10. CDR3 DNA: TGTGCCAGCAGACCCCGGGACAGGGAGGGGTATGGCTACACCTTC. Its protein is CASRPRDREGYGYTF. Using reference TRBV5-8 and TRBJ1-2 for the parts outside the CDR3, the full variable domain is EAGVTQSPTHLIKTRGQQATLRCSPISGHTSVYWYQQALGLGLQFLLWYDEGEERNRGNFPPRFSGRQFPNYSSELNVNALELEDSALYLCASRPRDREGYGYTFGSGTRLTVV.

The CDR3 here is CASSLGGGQQETQYF. The CDR3, as DNA: TGTGCCAGCAGCTTAGGCGGGGGACAGCAAGAGACCCAGTACTTC. The chain couples TRBV13 to TRBJ2-5; possible D gene TRBD1, 7 bases. From germline, CDR1 is PRHDT and CDR2 FYEKMQ (reference sequence). The V and J ends lost 0 bases and 2 bases respectively, with 10 bases between them. The CDR3 consists of 15 residues.

The chain couples TRBV19 to TRBJ1-2; D perhaps matches TRBD1 (5 bases). Per the germline V gene, CDR1 is LNHDA and CDR2 is SQIVND (reference sequence). Trimming removed 4 bases from V and 3 bases from J, with 24 bases in between. CDR3 length equals 18 residues. The CDR3 DNA is TGTGCCAGTAGTAGCCTCAATCTCAGACAGACGCTAGACTATGGCTACACCTTC. Amino acids: CASSSLNLRQTLDYGYTF.

This chain links TRBV19 with TRBJ1-1; unclear D gene. Looked up from germline, CDR1 is LNHDA and CDR2 is SQIVND (reference sequence). The V end lost 5 bases, the J end lost 1 base, and 5 bases lay between the germline ends. There are 12 residues in the CDR3. CDR3 residues: CASSRGNTEAFF. The CDR3 DNA reads TGTGCCAGTAGTCGAGGGAACACTGAAGCTTTCTTT. Filled out from reference TRBV19 and TRBJ1-1, the complete variable domain reads DGGITQSPKYLFRKEGQNVTLSCEQNLNHDAMYWYRQDPGQGLRLIYYSQIVNDFQKGDIAEGYSVSREKKESFPLTVTSAQKNPTAFYLCASSRGNTEAFFGQGTRLTVV.

The gene calls are TRBV7-9 and TRBJ2-5; the D gene is possibly TRBD1 (6 bases). The better agreement between TRBJ2-7 and the DNA end casts doubt on the J call. Germline CDR1 reads SEHNR; CDR2 reads FQNEAQ (reference sequence). The CDR3 sequence is 14 residues long. Here the CDR3 reads CASSLDPQGSEQYF. The DNA of the CDR3 is TGTGCCAGCAGCCTCGACCCACAGGGCAGCGAGCAGTACTTC.

V gene TRBV7-9 combines with J gene TRBJ2-5, with no clear D. V was clipped by 3 bases and J by 4 bases, with 3 bases between them. CDR1 and CDR2 (germline): SEHNR, FQNEAQ (reference sequence). This CDR3 spans 11 amino acids. The CDR3 DNA reads as TGTGCCAGCAGCTTTAGAGAGACCCAGTACTTC. As protein: CASSFRETQYF.

The V call is TRBV9, the J call TRBJ2-1, with 12 bases identical to TRBD2. The V segment lost 2 bases and the J segment 4 bases; nucleotides outside the gene matches: 1. The CDR3 consists of 15 residues. Per germline, CDR1 SGDLS and CDR2 YYNGEE. The CDR3 here is CASSVTSGGYNEQFF. DNA of the CDR3: TGTGCCAGCAGCGTTACTAGCGGGGGGTACAATGAGCAGTTCTTC. Full variable domain (outside the CDR3, taken from reference TRBV9 and TRBJ2-1): DSGVTQTPKHLITATGQRVTLRCSPRSGDLSVYWYQQSLDQGLQFLIQYYNGEERAKGNILERFSAQQFPDLHSELNLSSLELGDSALYFCASSVTSGGYNEQFFGPGTRLTVL.

This rearrangement joins TRBV7-9 to TRBJ2-6; TRBD1 matches at 8 bases. The length of the CDR3 is 16 residues. Germline V gives CDR1 SEHNR, CDR2 FQNEAQ (reference sequence). J lost 2 bases, V lost 5 bases, and 5 bases had no gene match. The CDR3, as DNA: TGTGCCAGCAGCAAGGACAGGGCGACTGGGGCCAACGTCCTGACTTTC. Translating it yields CASSKDRATGANVLTF.

The rearrangement joins TRBV6-5 to TRBJ2-1, with D unclear. Germline lookup yields CDR1 MNHEY and CDR2 SVGAGI. The CDR3 contains 16 residues. V was cut by 2 bases and J by 7 bases, with 18 bases left in between. CDR3 coding DNA: TGTGCCAGCAGTTACGATACTACTCACCTTGGGAATGAGCAGTTCTTC. This encodes CASSYDTTHLGNEQFF.

CDR3 nucleotide sequence: TGTGCCAGCAGCTTAGCGACAGGGACTGGAAACACCATATATTTT. Residues: CASSLATGTGNTIYF. This chain connects TRBV7-9 to TRBJ1-3; 7 bases agree with TRBD1. This CDR3 region has 15 residues. Germline CDR1 is SEHNR and CDR2 is FQNEAQ (reference sequence). Trimming took 0 bases from V and 2 from J; bases not matched to a gene: 1.

To note about this clone: A read error may produce the germline difference seen at one junction end. The chain links TRBV6-6 to TRBJ1-2, with 8 bases that match TRBD1. This CDR3 has 13 amino acids. Germline V CDR1 and CDR2: MNHNY, SVGAGI (reference sequence). CDR3 DNA: TGTGCCAGCAGTACTCAGGGGGCATCCGGCTGCACCTTC. Translation: CASSTQGASGCTF.

The chain couples TRBV7-3 to TRBJ1-1, with 8 nucleotides matching TRBD1. CDR3 length: 13 residues. CDR1 is SGHTA, CDR2 FQGTGA, per germline. V lost 5 bases and J lost 11; bases outside the gene matches: 10. CDR3 loop: CASSPGTGHGAFF. In DNA form, the CDR3 reads TGTGCCAGCAGCCCCGGGACAGGACATGGGGCTTTCTTT.

Comment on this clone: The junction shows a germline mismatch at one end, possibly a read error. The V and J genes are TRBV6-5 and TRBJ1-4; no clear D gene. The germline V gene has CDR1 MNHEY and CDR2 SVGAGI. The CDR3 runs 9 residues. CDR3 protein: CASTPATEF. CDR3 DNA: TGTGCCAGCACCCCGGCCACGGAGTTT.

The DNA of the CDR3 is TGCGCCAGCAGCGTGACTAGCGGGGAGTACAATGAGCAGTTCTTC. Protein sequence: CASSVTSGEYNEQFF. The chain links TRBV5-1 to TRBJ2-1; 11 bases are shared with TRBD2. Germline values: CDR1 SGHRS, CDR2 YFSETQ. The J segment lost 4 bases and the V segment lost 4 bases, leaving 4 bases of the junction unmatched. The CDR3 has 15 residues.

In this sample, this clone turned up a few times. The rearrangement links TRBV7-2 to TRBJ2-2, with D tentatively TRBD1 (7 bases). Germline V lookup: CDR1 SGHTA, CDR2 FQGNSA. The V end was cut by 4 bases, the J end by 7 bases, with 10 bases between. The CDR3 is 13 residues long. The CDR3 protein is CASSSQGGGELFF. CDR3 sequence (DNA): TGTGCCAGCAGCTCTCAGGGGGGCGGGGAGCTGTTTTTT. Full variable domain (missing parts from reference TRBV7-2 and TRBJ2-2): GAGVSQSPSNKVTEKGKDVELRCDPISGHTALYWYRQSLGQGLEFLIYFQGNSAPDKSGLPSDRFSAERTGGSVSTLTIQRTQQEDSAVYLCASSSQGGGELFFGEGSRLTVL.

The V call is TRBV29-1, the J call TRBJ1-1; D not certain. The CDR3 consists of 11 residues. Germline CDR1 is SQVTM and CDR2 is ANQGSEA. V lost 4 bases to trimming and J lost 5 bases, with 8 bases between them. CDR3 sequence (DNA): TGCAGCGTTGGGGAGGAAACTGAAGCTTTCTTT. Protein: CSVGEETEAFF.

On this clone itself: One junction end disagrees with the germline gene, perhaps due to a read error. The CDR3 DNA follows: TGCCCGTCCCAAGAGGGTAACAATTCACCCCTCCACTTT. This encodes CPSQEGNNSPLHF. V usage is TRBV14 and J usage is TRBJ1-6; no clear D gene. Looked up from germline, CDR1 is SGHDN and CDR2 is FVKESK. The CDR3 runs 13 residues.